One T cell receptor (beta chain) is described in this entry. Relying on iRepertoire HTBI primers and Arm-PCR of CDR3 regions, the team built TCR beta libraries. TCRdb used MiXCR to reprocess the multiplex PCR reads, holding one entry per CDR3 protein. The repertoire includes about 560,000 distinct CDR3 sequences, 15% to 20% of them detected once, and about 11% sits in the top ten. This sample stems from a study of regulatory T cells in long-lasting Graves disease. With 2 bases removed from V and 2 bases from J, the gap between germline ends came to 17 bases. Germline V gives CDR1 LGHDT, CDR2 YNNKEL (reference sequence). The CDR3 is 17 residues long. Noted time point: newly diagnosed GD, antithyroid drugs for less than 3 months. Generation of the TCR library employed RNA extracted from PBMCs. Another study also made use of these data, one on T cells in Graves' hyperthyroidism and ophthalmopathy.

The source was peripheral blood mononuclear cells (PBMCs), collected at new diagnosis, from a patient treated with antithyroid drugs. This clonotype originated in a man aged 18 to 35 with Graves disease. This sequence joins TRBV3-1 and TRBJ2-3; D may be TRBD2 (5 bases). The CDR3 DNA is TGTGCCAGCAGCCAACTTTTAGCGATTCCCAACACAGATACGCAGTATTTT. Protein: CASSQLLAIPNTDTQYF.